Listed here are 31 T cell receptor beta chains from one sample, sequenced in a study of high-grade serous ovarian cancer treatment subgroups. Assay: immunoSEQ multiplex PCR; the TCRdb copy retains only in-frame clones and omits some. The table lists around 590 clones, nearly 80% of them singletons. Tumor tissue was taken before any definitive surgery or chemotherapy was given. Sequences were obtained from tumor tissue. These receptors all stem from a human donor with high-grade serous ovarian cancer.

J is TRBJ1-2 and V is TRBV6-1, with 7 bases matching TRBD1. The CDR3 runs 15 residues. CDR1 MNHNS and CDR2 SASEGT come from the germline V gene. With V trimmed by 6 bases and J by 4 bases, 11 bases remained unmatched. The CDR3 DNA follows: TGTGCCAGCAGGCGGGGCGGGACAGATAGCTATGGCTACACCTTC. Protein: CASRRGGTDSYGYTF.

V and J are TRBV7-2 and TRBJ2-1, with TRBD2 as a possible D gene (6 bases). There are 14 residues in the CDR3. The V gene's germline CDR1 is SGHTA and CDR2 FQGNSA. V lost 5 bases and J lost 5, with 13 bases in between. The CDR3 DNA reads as TGTGCCAGCAGCGGCCGGTGGGGGGACAATGAGCAGTTCTTC. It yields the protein CASSGRWGDNEQFF. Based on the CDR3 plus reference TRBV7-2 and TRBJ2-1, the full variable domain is GAGVSQSPSNKVTEKGKDVELRCDPISGHTALYWYRQSLGQGLEFLIYFQGNSAPDKSGLPSDRFSAERTGGSVSTLTIQRTQQEDSAVYLCASSGRWGDNEQFFGPGTRLTVL.

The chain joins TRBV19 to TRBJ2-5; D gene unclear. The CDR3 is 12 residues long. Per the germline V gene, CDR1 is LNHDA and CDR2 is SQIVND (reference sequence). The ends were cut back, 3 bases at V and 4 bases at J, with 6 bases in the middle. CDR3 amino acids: CASSMSGETQYF. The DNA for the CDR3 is TGTGCCAGTAGTATGTCCGGAGAGACCCAGTACTTC.

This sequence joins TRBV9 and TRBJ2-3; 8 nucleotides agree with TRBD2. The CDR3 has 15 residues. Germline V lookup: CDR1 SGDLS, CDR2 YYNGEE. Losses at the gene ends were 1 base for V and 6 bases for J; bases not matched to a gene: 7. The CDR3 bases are TGTGCCAGCAGCGTATTCTGGCGGGGGGAGGATACGCAGTATTTT. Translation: CASSVFWRGEDTQYF.

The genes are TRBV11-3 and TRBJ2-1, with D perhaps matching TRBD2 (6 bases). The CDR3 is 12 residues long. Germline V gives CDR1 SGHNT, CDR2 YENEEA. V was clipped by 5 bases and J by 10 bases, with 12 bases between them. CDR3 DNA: TGTGCCAGCAGCCGCGGGGCGGGGGAGCAGTTCTTC. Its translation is CASSRGAGEQFF.

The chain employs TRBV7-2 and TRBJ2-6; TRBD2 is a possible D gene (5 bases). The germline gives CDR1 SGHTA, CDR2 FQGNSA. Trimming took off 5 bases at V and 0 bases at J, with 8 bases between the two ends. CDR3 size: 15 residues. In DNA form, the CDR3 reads TGTGCCAGCAGCGCTAGCTCCTCTGGGGCCAACGTCCTGACTTTC. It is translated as CASSASSSGANVLTF.

The CDR3 nucleotides are TGCGCCAGCAGCCAAGTTTGGGTGGGTAGCAATCAGCCCCAGCATTTT. Its translation is CASSQVWVGSNQPQHF. The chain employs TRBV4-3 and TRBJ1-5, with no clear D. The germline gives CDR1 LGHNA, CDR2 YSLEER. The CDR3 extends over 16 amino acids. Deletions cut 1 base from V and 0 bases from J, with 10 bases between.

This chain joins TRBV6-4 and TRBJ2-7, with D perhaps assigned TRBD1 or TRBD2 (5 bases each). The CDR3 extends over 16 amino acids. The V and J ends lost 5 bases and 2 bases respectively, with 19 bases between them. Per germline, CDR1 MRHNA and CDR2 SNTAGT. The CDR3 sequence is CASSYGTPPPAYEQYF. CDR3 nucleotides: TGTGCCAGCAGTTATGGGACGCCTCCGCCGGCCTACGAGCAGTACTTC.

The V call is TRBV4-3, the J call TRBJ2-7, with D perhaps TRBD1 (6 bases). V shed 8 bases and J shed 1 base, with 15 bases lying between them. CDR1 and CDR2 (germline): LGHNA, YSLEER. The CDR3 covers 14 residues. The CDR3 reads CASSKDSLSYEQYF. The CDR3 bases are TGCGCCAGCTCCAAGGACAGCCTTTCCTACGAGCAGTACTTC.

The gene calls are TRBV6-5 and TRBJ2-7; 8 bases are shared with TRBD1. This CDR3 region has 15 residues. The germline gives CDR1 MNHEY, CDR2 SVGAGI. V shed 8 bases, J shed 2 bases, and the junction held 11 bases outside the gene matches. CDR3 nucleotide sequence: TGTGCCAGCGGCGACCGACAGGGGCCTACCTACGAGCAGTACTTC. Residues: CASGDRQGPTYEQYF.

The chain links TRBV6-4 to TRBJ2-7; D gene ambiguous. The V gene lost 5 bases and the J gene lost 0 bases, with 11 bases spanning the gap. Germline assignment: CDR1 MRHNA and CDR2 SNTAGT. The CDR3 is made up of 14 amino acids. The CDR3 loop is CASSSENFSYEQYF. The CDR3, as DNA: TGTGCCAGCAGTTCGGAAAACTTCTCCTACGAGCAGTACTTC.

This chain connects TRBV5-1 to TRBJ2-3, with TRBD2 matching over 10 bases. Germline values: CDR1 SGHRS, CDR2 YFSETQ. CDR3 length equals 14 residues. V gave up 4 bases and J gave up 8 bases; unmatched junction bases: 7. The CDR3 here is CASSGSGGYATQYF. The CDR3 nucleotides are TGCGCCAGCAGCGGTAGCGGGGGGTACGCTACGCAGTATTTT.

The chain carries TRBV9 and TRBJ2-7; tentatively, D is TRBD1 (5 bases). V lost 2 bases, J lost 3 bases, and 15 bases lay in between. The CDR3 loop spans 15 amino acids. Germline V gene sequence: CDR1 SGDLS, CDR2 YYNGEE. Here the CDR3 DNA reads TGTGCCAGCAGCGTTAATGGACATAGGGACTACGAGCAGTACTTC. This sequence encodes CASSVNGHRDYEQYF.

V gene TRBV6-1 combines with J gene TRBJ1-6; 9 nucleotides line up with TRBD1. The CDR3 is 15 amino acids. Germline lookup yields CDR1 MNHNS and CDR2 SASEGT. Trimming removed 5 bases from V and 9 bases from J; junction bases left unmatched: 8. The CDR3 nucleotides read TGTGCCAGCAGTTTAGACCGGGACAGGGCTTCACCCCTCCACTTT. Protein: CASSLDRDRASPLHF.

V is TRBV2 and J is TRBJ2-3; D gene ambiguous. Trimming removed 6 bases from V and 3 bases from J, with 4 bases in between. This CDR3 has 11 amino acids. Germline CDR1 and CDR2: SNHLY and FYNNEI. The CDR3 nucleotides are TGTGCCAGCAGGGGGACAGATACGCAGTATTTT. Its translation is CASRGTDTQYF.

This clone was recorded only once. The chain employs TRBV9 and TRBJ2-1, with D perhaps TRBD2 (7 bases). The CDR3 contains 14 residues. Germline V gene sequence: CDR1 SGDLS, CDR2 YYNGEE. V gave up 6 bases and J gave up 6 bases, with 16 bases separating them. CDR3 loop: CASTTMGGRNEQFF. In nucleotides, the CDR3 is TGTGCCAGCACCACAATGGGGGGGCGCAATGAGCAGTTCTTC.

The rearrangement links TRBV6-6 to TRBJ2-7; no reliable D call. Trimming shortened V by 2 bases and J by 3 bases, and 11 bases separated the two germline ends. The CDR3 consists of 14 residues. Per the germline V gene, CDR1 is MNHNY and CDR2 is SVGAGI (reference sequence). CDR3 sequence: CASSYGAEIYEQYF. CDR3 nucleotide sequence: TGTGCCAGCAGTTACGGCGCGGAAATCTACGAGCAGTACTTC.

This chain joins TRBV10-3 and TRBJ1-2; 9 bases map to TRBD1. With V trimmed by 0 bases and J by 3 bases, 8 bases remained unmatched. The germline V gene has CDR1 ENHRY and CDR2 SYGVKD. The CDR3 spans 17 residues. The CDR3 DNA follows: TGTGCCATCAGTGAGTCCCCCCTGGGACAGGGAGACTATGGCTACACCTTC. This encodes CAISESPLGQGDYGYTF.

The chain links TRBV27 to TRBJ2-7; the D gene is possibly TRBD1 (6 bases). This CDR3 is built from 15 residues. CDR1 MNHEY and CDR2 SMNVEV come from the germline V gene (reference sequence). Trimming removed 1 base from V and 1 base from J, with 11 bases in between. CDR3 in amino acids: CASSLLGTPSYEQYF. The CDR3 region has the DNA TGTGCCAGCAGTTTATTGGGGACACCGTCCTACGAGCAGTACTTC.

Here the CDR3 reads CASTPGGGYNEQFF. In DNA form, the CDR3 reads TGCGCCAGCACCCCTGGGGGGGGCTACAATGAGCAGTTCTTC. This chain uses TRBV5-1 with TRBJ2-1, with 7 bases identical to TRBD2. The CDR3 loop spans 14 amino acids. Trimming removed 6 bases from V and 3 bases from J; junction bases left unmatched: 6. Germline CDR1 is SGHRS and CDR2 is YFSETQ.

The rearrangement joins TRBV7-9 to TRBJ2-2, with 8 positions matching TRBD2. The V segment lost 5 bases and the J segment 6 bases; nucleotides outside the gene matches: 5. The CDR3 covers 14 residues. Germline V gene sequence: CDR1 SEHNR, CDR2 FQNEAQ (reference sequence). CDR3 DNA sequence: TGTGCCAGCAGCCCGGGGGGGGACGCCGGGGAGCTGTTTTTT. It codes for CASSPGGDAGELFF. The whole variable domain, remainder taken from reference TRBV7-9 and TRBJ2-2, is DTGVSQNPRHKITKRGQNVTFRCDPISEHNRLYWYRQTLGQGPEFLTYFQNEAQLEKSRLLSDRFSAERPKGSFSTLEIQRTEQGDSAMYLCASSPGGDAGELFFGEGSRLTVL.

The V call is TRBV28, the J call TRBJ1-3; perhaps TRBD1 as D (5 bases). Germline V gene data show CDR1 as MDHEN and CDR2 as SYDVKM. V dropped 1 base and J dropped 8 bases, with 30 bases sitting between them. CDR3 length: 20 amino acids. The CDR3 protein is CASSLFTRKTETGPGDTIYF. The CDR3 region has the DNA TGTGCCAGCAGTTTATTTACCCGCAAAACCGAGACGGGACCGGGAGACACCATATATTTT.

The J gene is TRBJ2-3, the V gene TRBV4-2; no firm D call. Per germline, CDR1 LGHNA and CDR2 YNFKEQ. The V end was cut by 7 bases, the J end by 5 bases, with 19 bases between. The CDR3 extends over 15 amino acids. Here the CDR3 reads CASNGGRSEVDTQYF. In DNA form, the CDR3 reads TGTGCCAGCAATGGCGGACGGAGCGAGGTAGATACGCAGTATTTT.

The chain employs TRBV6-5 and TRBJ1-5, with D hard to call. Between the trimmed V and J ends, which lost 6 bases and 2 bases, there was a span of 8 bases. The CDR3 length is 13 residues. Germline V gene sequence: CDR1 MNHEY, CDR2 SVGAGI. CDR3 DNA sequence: TGTGCCAGCAGAGCTTTTGGCAATCAGCCCCAGCATTTT. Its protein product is CASRAFGNQPQHF.

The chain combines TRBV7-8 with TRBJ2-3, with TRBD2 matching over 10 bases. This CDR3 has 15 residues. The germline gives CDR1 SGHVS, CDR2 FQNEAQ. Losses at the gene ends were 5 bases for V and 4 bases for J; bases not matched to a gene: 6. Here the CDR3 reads CASSRAGGLSDTQYF. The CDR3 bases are TGTGCCAGCAGCCGAGCGGGGGGGCTATCAGATACGCAGTATTTT.

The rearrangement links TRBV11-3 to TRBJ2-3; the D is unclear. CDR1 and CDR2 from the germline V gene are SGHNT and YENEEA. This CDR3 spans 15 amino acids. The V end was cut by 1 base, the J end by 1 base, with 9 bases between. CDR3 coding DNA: TGTGCCAGCAGCTTAGGTATCGGGCGCACAGATACGCAGTATTTT. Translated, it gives CASSLGIGRTDTQYF.

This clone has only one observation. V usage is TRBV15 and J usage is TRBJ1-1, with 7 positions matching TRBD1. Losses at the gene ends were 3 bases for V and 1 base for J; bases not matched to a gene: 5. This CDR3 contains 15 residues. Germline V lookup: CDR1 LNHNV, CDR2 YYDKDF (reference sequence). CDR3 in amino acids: CATSRGGTANTEAFF. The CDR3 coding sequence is TGTGCCACCAGCAGGGGGGGGACAGCGAACACTGAAGCTTTCTTT. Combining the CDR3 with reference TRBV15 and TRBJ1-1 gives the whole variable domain DAMVIQNPRYQVTQFGKPVTLSCSQTLNHNVMYWYQQKSSQAPKLLFHYYDKDFNNEADTPDNFQSRRPNTSFCFLDIRSPGLGDTAMYLCATSRGGTANTEAFFGQGTRLTVV.

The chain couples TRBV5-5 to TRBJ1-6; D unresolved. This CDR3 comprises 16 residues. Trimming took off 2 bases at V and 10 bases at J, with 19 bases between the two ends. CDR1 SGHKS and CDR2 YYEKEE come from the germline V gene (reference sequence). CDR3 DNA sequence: TGTGCCAGCAGCTTAAGGGATGTAGGGAACGACTCACCCCTCCACTTT. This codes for CASSLRDVGNDSPLHF.

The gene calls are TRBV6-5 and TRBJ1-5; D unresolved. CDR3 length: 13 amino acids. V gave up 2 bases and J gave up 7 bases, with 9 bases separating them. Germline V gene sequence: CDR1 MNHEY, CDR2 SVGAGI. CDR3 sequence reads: CASSYREGQPQHF. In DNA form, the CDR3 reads TGTGCCAGCAGTTACAGGGAAGGCCAGCCCCAGCATTTT.

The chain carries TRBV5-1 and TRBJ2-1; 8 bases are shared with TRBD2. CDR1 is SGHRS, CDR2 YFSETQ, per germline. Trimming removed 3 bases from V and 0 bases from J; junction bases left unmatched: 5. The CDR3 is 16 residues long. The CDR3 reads CASSSIAGSSYNEQFF. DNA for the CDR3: TGCGCCAGCAGCTCCATAGCGGGGAGCTCCTACAATGAGCAGTTCTTC.

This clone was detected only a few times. The CDR3: CASSPTGAVPQPQHF. The CDR3 nucleotides are TGTGCCAGCAGCCCCACCGGGGCAGTGCCTCAGCCCCAGCATTTT. This chain links TRBV4-2 with TRBJ1-5; tentatively, D is TRBD1 (5 bases). The germline gives CDR1 LGHNA, CDR2 YNFKEQ. The CDR3 is 15 residues long. V gave up 4 bases and J gave up 6 bases, with 16 bases separating them.